This T cell receptor (beta chain) was observed in a study of blood T cell repertoires in COVID-19. Study information: The United States, Italy and Spain supplied acute and convalescent COVID-19 samples. The analysed material was cDNA or gDNA that came from T cells, B-cell-depleted T cells, or PBMCs.

V lost 6 bases, J lost 6 bases, and 12 bases stayed unmatched. Germline V gives CDR1 LNHDA, CDR2 SQIVND (reference sequence). This CDR3 has 16 amino acids. Generated by immunoSEQ multiplex PCR, the TCRdb table keeps only in-frame clones and is missing some. This table holds hundreds of thousands of clones, 70% to 90% found once. One Seattle source followed patients from active infection through their disease course. The specimen sequenced was peripheral blood. This receptor was taken from a man aged 45-65 years with COVID-19, enrolled during active disease. The chain employs TRBV19 and TRBJ2-3; TRBD1 matches 10 bases. CDR3 DNA: TGTGCCAGTAGAAACGTCCCGGGACAGGGGATGGATACGCAGTATTTT. Protein product: CASRNVPGQGMDTQYF.